The 26 T cell receptor beta chains listed next were all sequenced from one sample in a study of CD8 T cells in ankylosing spondylitis. TCRdb reprocessed the 5' RACE reads with MiXCR, giving one entry per CDR3 protein. The sample has more than 110,000 distinct CDR3 sequences; 7% to 10% are singletons. Material for sequencing was synovial fluid, either unsorted or a sorted T cell fraction (not recorded which). Receptor source: a male donor with ankylosing spondylitis.

The chain employs TRBV6-2 or TRBV6-3 and TRBJ2-7; D gene uncertain. In germline, CDR1 is MNHEY, CDR2 SVGEGT. CDR3 length: 15 amino acids. V lost 3 bases and J lost 3, with 15 bases in between. Here the CDR3 DNA reads TGTGCCAGCAGTTATGCGTCAGTAGACCTCTACGAGCAGTACTTC. Protein sequence: CASSYASVDLYEQYF.

The V gene is TRBV28, the J gene TRBJ2-3; D perhaps matches TRBD2 (5 bases). With 10 bases removed from V and 2 bases from J, the gap between germline ends came to 16 bases. The CDR3 extends over 14 amino acids. Per germline, CDR1 MDHEN and CDR2 SYDVKM. Here the CDR3 reads CATTLREFTDTQYF. The CDR3 region has the DNA TGTGCCACCACCCTTCGGGAATTCACAGATACGCAGTATTTT.

This clonotype was seen a few times. This chain links TRBV11-3 with TRBJ2-1, with 7 bases that match TRBD1. In germline, CDR1 is SGHNT, CDR2 YENEEA. There are 14 residues in the CDR3. Unmatched junction bases numbered 4, after V lost 6 bases and J lost 2 bases. The CDR3 DNA reads TGTGCCAGCAGTCCAGGGACAGCCTACAATGAGCAGTTCTTC. Its protein is CASSPGTAYNEQFF.

The sample holds a few counts of this clonotype. The V call is TRBV2, the J call TRBJ2-6; D possibly corresponds to TRBD2 (5 bases). The CDR3 runs to 15 residues. The germline V and J ends were trimmed by 4 bases and 1 base, with 8 bases remaining between them. Germline V lookup: CDR1 SNHLY, CDR2 FYNNEI. The CDR3 sequence is CASSVEDSGANVLTF. The CDR3 region has the DNA TGTGCCAGCAGTGTGGAGGATTCTGGGGCCAACGTCCTGACTTTC.

This clonotype was detected a few times. The chain recombines TRBV7-3 with TRBJ1-5; D unclear. The V end was cut by 5 bases, the J end by 12 bases, with 17 bases between. There are 13 residues in the CDR3. CDR1 is SGHTA, CDR2 FQGTGA, per germline. The CDR3 loop is CASSPRPGGLQHF. CDR3 bases: TGTGCCAGCAGCCCTCGCCCAGGAGGGCTCCAGCATTTT.

A few counts support this clonotype. This sequence joins TRBV5-1 and TRBJ1-3, with TRBD1 matching 8 bases. The germline V gene has CDR1 SGHRS and CDR2 YFSETQ. The CDR3 is 16 residues long. With 4 bases clipped from V and 3 bases from J, the junction kept 9 bases outside the gene matches. The CDR3 DNA follows: TGCGCCAGCAGCCGGGAGCCCGGGACAGGTGGAAACACCATATATTTT. This encodes CASSREPGTGGNTIYF.

V gene TRBV25-1 combines with J gene TRBJ1-3, with a tentative D call TRBD1 (5 bases). With 3 bases removed from V and 6 bases from J, the gap between germline ends came to 12 bases. Germline CDR1 MGHDK, CDR2 SYGVNS. This CDR3 has 14 residues. The DNA of the CDR3 is TGTGCCAGCAGTGATCCCAGGGATGCAAACACCATATATTTT. Protein: CASSDPRDANTIYF.

This clonotype was counted between two and nine times. The chain carries TRBV20-1 and TRBJ1-1; D remains unclear. Germline V gene lookup returns CDR1 DFQATT and CDR2 SNEGSKA (reference sequence). CDR3 length equals 12 residues. The V and J ends lost 3 bases and 3 bases respectively, with 8 bases between them. CDR3 sequence (DNA): TGCAGTGCTAGTCCGGGGTACACTGAAGCTTTCTTT. It is translated as CSASPGYTEAFF.

This clonotype appeared many times. The chain has TRBV5-1 and TRBJ2-1; TRBD2 agrees at 10 bases. Trimming took 0 bases from V and 8 from J; bases not matched to a gene: 5. The CDR3 runs to 15 residues. From germline, CDR1 is SGHRS and CDR2 YFSETQ. The CDR3, as DNA: TGCGCCAGCAGCTTGGTGGCTAGCGGGAGCCATGAGCAGTTCTTC. Translation gives CASSLVASGSHEQFF.

This clonotype was picked up a small number of times. The J gene is TRBJ2-1, the V gene TRBV5-1; TRBD1 is a possible D gene (6 bases). Germline V lookup: CDR1 SGHRS, CDR2 YFSETQ. V was trimmed by 4 bases and J by 3 bases, leaving 17 bases between them. The CDR3 is made up of 16 amino acids. As DNA, the CDR3 is TGCGCCAGCAGCCGAGGGACAACTTCTTTCTACAATGAGCAGTTCTTC. Residues: CASSRGTTSFYNEQFF.

This clonotype was seen ten or more times. V gene TRBV5-1 combines with J gene TRBJ2-7; D gene uncertain. The CDR3 is made up of 14 amino acids. V lost 5 bases and J lost 3, with 15 bases in between. Looked up from germline, CDR1 is SGHRS and CDR2 is YFSETQ. CDR3 bases: TGCGCCAGCAGGACCGACATCTACGACTACGAGCAGTACTTC. It yields the protein CASRTDIYDYEQYF.

This clonotype has ten or more counts. V and J are TRBV20-1 and TRBJ2-5; 9 bases are a match to TRBD1. Per the germline V gene, CDR1 is DFQATT and CDR2 is SNEGSKA (reference sequence). This CDR3 spans 13 amino acids. V gave up 8 bases and J gave up 5 bases; unmatched junction bases: 9. CDR3 in amino acids: CSLTGGARETQYF. Here the CDR3 DNA reads TGCAGTCTCACAGGGGGCGCGAGGGAGACCCAGTACTTC.

The rearrangement joins TRBV5-1 to TRBJ2-5; perhaps TRBD1 as D (6 bases). This CDR3 is 13 amino acids long. Germline V gene data show CDR1 as SGHRS and CDR2 as YFSETQ. V was cut by 3 bases and J by 2 bases, with 8 bases left in between. This CDR3 is CASSSGEQETQYF. The CDR3 DNA follows: TGCGCCAGCAGCTCAGGGGAACAAGAGACCCAGTACTTC.

This clonotype was picked up many times. V gene TRBV4-2 combines with J gene TRBJ2-3, with 8 positions matching TRBD1. V shed 0 bases and J 4 bases; nucleotides not matched to a gene: 6. CDR1 is LGHNA and CDR2 is YNFKEQ in the germline V gene. CDR3 length: 16 amino acids. CDR3 loop: CASSQDMTGEADTQYF. CDR3 DNA: TGTGCCAGCAGCCAAGATATGACAGGGGAGGCAGATACGCAGTATTTT.

Ten or more counts support this clonotype. The rearrangement links TRBV29-1 to TRBJ2-5; 7 bases are shared with TRBD1. CDR1 and CDR2 (germline): SQVTM, ANQGSEA. The CDR3 is made up of 13 amino acids. The V and J ends lost 8 bases and 5 bases, in that order; junction bases with no gene match: 11. CDR3 DNA sequence: TGCAGCACGCGGACAGGAACCGGGGAGACCCAGTACTTC. As protein: CSTRTGTGETQYF. Together with reference TRBV29-1 and TRBJ2-5, the CDR3 gives the full variable domain: SAVISQKPSRDICQRGTSLTIQCQVDSQVTMMFWYRQQPGQSLTLIATANQGSEATYESGFVIDKFPISRPNLTFSTLTVSNMSPEDSSIYLCSTRTGTGETQYFGPGTRLLVL.

This clonotype appeared a few times. The V call is TRBV28, the J call TRBJ2-1; TRBD2 matches at 12 bases. V was pared by 8 bases and J by 7 bases, with 12 bases of the junction left unmatched. The CDR3 covers 16 residues. CDR1 is MDHEN and CDR2 is SYDVKM in the germline V gene. CDR3 DNA: TGTGCCAGCGGACGTTATTTTGGACTAGCGGGGAATGAGCAGTTCTTC. This translates into CASGRYFGLAGNEQFF. The full variable domain, its missing parts supplied by reference TRBV28 and TRBJ2-1, is DVKVTQSSRYLVKRTGEKVFLECVQDMDHENMFWYRQDPGLGLRLIYFSYDVKMKEKGDIPEGYSVSREKKERFSLILESASTNQTSMYLCASGRYFGLAGNEQFFGPGTRLTVL.

The chain carries TRBV7-2 and TRBJ2-3; D remains unclear. This CDR3 is built from 15 residues. Trimming stripped 5 bases from V and 1 base from J, with 13 bases between. Germline loops: CDR1 SGHTA, CDR2 FQGNSA. The CDR3 is CASSLEAIRTDTQYF. Here the CDR3 DNA reads TGTGCCAGCAGCCTAGAGGCGATACGCACAGATACGCAGTATTTT.

The chain uses TRBV5-1 and TRBJ2-7; maybe TRBD2 (7 bases). The CDR3 contains 15 residues. CDR1 is SGHRS, CDR2 YFSETQ, per germline. Trimming stripped 4 bases from V and 4 bases from J, with 18 bases between. The CDR3: CASSQDAGAFYEQYF. CDR3 in DNA: TGCGCCAGCAGCCAAGATGCGGGGGCGTTTTACGAGCAGTACTTC.

This clonotype was recorded a few times. The genes are TRBV2 and TRBJ2-7; 8 bases map to TRBD1. Per the germline V gene, CDR1 is SNHLY and CDR2 is FYNNEI. The CDR3 contains 12 residues. V shed 7 bases, J shed 5 bases, and the junction held 4 bases outside the gene matches. The CDR3 is CASKEQGDEQYF. In nucleotides, the CDR3 is TGTGCCAGCAAGGAACAGGGGGACGAGCAGTACTTC.

This clonotype was seen more than once but under ten times. The V gene is TRBV5-5, the J gene TRBJ2-3; the D gene could be TRBD1 or TRBD2 (6 bases each). The germline V and J ends were trimmed by 4 bases and 9 bases, with 18 bases remaining between them. There are 14 residues in the CDR3. Germline values: CDR1 SGHKS, CDR2 YYEKEE (reference sequence). Here the CDR3 DNA reads TGTGCCAGCAGCCCCAAGGGGGGATGGGACACGCAGTATTTT. This gives the protein CASSPKGGWDTQYF.

This clonotype turned up a few times. The CDR3 DNA follows: TGCAGCGTTGCGCCCTTCACTGGGGCTGAAGCTTTCTTT. The encoded protein is CSVAPFTGAEAFF. The chain recombines TRBV29-1 with TRBJ1-1; no clear D. The CDR3 spans 13 residues. V lost 4 bases to trimming and J lost 6 bases, with 15 bases between them. Germline lookup yields CDR1 SQVTM and CDR2 ANQGSEA. Combining the CDR3 with reference TRBV29-1 and TRBJ1-1 gives the whole variable domain SAVISQKPSRDICQRGTSLTIQCQVDSQVTMMFWYRQQPGQSLTLIATANQGSEATYESGFVIDKFPISRPNLTFSTLTVSNMSPEDSSIYLCSVAPFTGAEAFFGQGTRLTVV.

This clonotype was recorded a few times. The gene calls are TRBV7-8 and TRBJ2-3, with 11 bases fitting TRBD2. Looked up from germline, CDR1 is SGHVS and CDR2 is FQNEAQ. CDR3 length: 16 residues. J was trimmed by 2 bases and V by 2 bases; bases with no gene match: 3. Here the CDR3 reads CASSLLAGGHTDTQYF. CDR3 bases: TGTGCCAGCAGCTTACTAGCGGGGGGCCACACAGATACGCAGTATTTT.

The table lists this clonotype with a few counts. Because the CDR3's place on the DNA is in doubt, the DNA is left out and the CDR3 is given as listed by TCRdb. The chain carries TRBV20-1 and TRBJ2-7; the table's D call, TRBD1, has no DNA check behind it. The CDR3 extends over 15 residues, inclusive of both ends. CDR1 and CDR2 (germline): DFQATT, SNEGSKA (reference sequence). Here the CDR3 reads CSASAPGQARYEQYF.

The chain joins TRBV18 to TRBJ2-7; TRBD1 agrees at 8 bases. J lost 4 bases, V lost 3 bases, and 5 bases had no gene match. The CDR3 is made up of 14 amino acids. In germline, CDR1 is KGHSH, CDR2 LQKENI. The CDR3, as DNA: TGTGCCAGCTCACCCGGGACAGGAACGTACGAGCAGTACTTC. Its protein product is CASSPGTGTYEQYF. The full variable domain, its missing parts supplied by reference TRBV18 and TRBJ2-7, is NAGVMQNPRHLVRRRGQEARLRCSPMKGHSHVYWYRQLPEEGLKFMVYLQKENIIDESGMPKERFSAEFPKEGPSILRIQQVVRGDSAAYFCASSPGTGTYEQYFGPGTRLTVT.

This clonotype was seen ten or more times. The chain is built from TRBV20-1 and TRBJ2-1; D tentatively fits TRBD1 or TRBD2 (5 bases each). There are 15 residues in the CDR3. Germline CDR1 is DFQATT and CDR2 is SNEGSKA (reference sequence). Trimming pared 3 bases from V and 3 bases from J, leaving 15 bases between. CDR3 region: CSASRGPGIYNEQFF. For the CDR3, the DNA is TGCAGTGCTAGTCGAGGGCCAGGGATCTACAATGAGCAGTTCTTC.

This clonotype was counted ten times or more. The V gene is TRBV5-1, the J gene TRBJ1-4; 10 bases line up with TRBD1. Germline CDR1 SGHRS, CDR2 YFSETQ. The J segment lost 7 bases and the V segment lost 4 bases, leaving 4 bases of the junction unmatched. The CDR3 length is 14 residues. CDR3 protein: CASSEGQGTEKLFF. For the CDR3, the DNA is TGCGCCAGCAGCGAGGGACAGGGGACTGAAAAACTGTTTTTT.